This T cell receptor (beta chain) was documented in a study of blood T cell repertoires in COVID-19. Participant-reported clinical history was the basis for cohort assignment. Produced via immunoSEQ multiplex PCR; TCRdb's table is partial and in-frame only. This sample has 250,000 to 350,000 clones; 85% to 90% occur once, and the top ten carry 4% to 5.5%. In germline, CDR1 is MDHEN, CDR2 SYDVKM. V was clipped by 4 bases and J by 9 bases, with 12 bases between them. The CDR3 extends over 12 amino acids. The source is a woman between 18 and 29 years old with acute COVID-19. This chain links TRBV28 with TRBJ1-1; the D gene is possibly TRBD1 (6 bases). The source material was PBMCs or T cells enriched from blood (not recorded which). The CDR3 here is CASSSVTGKAFF. In nucleotides, the CDR3 is TGTGCCAGCAGTTCTGTGACAGGAAAAGCTTTCTTT.